The T cell receptor beta chain described here comes from a study of shared clonotypes between healthy human individuals. Study summary: Per-donor plates numbered three CD4 naive, three CD4 memory, two CD8 naive and one CD8 memory. Overall study results and limits: Non-shared clonotypes were found to have lower generation probabilities than the clonotypes that were shared by all four of the sorted-subset donors.

About this clone: Its antigen is still unknown.

Methods used by the authors: Sequence data from immunoSEQ were junction-only and lacked quality scores; consequently, filtering differed. The protocol was immunoSEQ multiplex PCR, while the TCRdb copy is restricted to in-frame clones and leaves out a portion. That table gives V, J and clone size, and the DNA gave D and trimming. The data show about 120,000 clones, over 65% seen once. The ends were cut back, 10 bases at V and 4 bases at J, with 5 bases in the middle. Germline V gives CDR1 SEHNR, CDR2 FQNEAQ (reference sequence). This CDR3 spans 9 amino acids. Donors were healthy HIV-negative adults without recent acute infections or vaccinations.

The receptor was derived from a woman in her 30s in good health. The rearrangement uses TRBV7-9 and TRBJ2-7; D not certain. The sequenced material came from memory CD8+ T cells sorted from blood. Subset: CD45RO+ cells pooled with CCR7-negative TemRA cells. CDR3 protein: CANEYEQYF. The CDR3 DNA is TGTGCCAACGAATACGAGCAGTACTTC.